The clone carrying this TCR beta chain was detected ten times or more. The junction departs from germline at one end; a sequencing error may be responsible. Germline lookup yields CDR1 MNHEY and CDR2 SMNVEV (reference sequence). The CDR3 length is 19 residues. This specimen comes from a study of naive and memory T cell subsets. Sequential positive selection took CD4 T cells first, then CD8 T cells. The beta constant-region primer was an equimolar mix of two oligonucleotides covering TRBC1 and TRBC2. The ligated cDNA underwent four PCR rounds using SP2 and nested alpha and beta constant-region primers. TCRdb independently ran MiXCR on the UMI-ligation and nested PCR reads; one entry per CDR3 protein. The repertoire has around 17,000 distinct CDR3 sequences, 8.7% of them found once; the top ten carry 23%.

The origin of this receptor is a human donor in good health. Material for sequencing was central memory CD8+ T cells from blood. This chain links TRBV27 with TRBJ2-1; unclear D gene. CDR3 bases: TGTGCCAGCAGTTTCTCACGATCTTTTATAGAGTACTCCTATAATGAGCAGTTCTTC. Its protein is CASSFSRSFIEYSYNEQFF.